This T cell receptor (beta chain) came from a study of post-analysis software for immune sequencing data. Study information: Recorded subtypes: relapsing-remitting, secondary progressive, progressive-relapsing; some patients unannotated. Study-level results: Higher frequency in patients than in controls was seen for roughly five TRBV segments, with TRBV5-6, TRBV5-1 and TRBV20-1 among them. A significant reduction in normalized Chao1 diversity was observed in multiple sclerosis patients versus controls. F measure showed strong co-clustering of same-batch samples.

The TCR beta cDNA libraries contained unique molecular identifiers. When about 0.85 to 11 million T cells were used, they gave hundreds of thousands of cDNA molecules. TCRdb reprocessed the PCR reads via MiXCR and lists one record per CDR3 protein. The data show hundreds of thousands of distinct CDR3 sequences, 25% to 30% seen once. This clonotype was recorded at least ten times. Its target is not known. Germline values: CDR1 MNHEY, CDR2 SVGAGI. This CDR3 contains 13 residues. Germline trimming cut 2 bases from V and 9 bases from J; bases unmatched to any gene: 4. The receptor was derived from a girl aged 10 to 17 with multiple sclerosis. Specimen: blood. The V gene is TRBV6-5, the J gene TRBJ2-1; TRBD2 aligns across 7 bases. CDR3 nucleotides: TGTGCCAGCAGTTACGGGCTAGCGGCTGAGCAGTTCTTC. This gives the protein CASSYGLAAEQFF.